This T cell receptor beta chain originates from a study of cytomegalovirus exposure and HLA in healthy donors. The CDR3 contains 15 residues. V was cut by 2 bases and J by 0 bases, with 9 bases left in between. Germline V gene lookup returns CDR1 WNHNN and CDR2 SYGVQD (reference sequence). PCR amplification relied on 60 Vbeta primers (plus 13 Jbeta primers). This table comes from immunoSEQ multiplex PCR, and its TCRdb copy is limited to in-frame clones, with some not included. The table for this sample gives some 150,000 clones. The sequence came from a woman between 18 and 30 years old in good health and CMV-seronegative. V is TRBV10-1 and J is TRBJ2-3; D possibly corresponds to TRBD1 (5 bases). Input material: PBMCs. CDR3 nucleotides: TGCGCCAGCAGTGAGGACAGTTCTAGCACAGATACGCAGTATTTT. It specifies CASSEDSSSTDTQYF.